This TCR beta chain was retrieved from a study of response to subunit inactivated influenza vaccine. Study observations and caveats: Only a handful of new T cells, the authors suggested, are recruited with each seasonal influenza vaccination.

TCRdb ran MiXCR on the RT-PCR reads and lists one entry per CDR3 protein. The repertoire holds about 580,000 distinct CDR3 sequences, with 14% as singletons. Concerning this clonotype itself: The antigen remains unidentified.

CDR1 is SQVTM, CDR2 ANQGSEA, per germline. The CDR3 contains 14 residues. Deletions cut 8 bases from V and 3 bases from J, with 19 bases between. The chain is built from TRBV29-1 and TRBJ1-2; D may be TRBD1 (6 bases). This receptor was identified in a man between 45 and 60 years old who received an inactivated influenza vaccine. Sequencing was performed on PBMCs from blood, taken about 12 days after vaccination. CDR3 in DNA: TGCAGCATTACTCAGGGCAGGGGCTACTATGGCTACACCTTC. Protein product: CSITQGRGYYGYTF.